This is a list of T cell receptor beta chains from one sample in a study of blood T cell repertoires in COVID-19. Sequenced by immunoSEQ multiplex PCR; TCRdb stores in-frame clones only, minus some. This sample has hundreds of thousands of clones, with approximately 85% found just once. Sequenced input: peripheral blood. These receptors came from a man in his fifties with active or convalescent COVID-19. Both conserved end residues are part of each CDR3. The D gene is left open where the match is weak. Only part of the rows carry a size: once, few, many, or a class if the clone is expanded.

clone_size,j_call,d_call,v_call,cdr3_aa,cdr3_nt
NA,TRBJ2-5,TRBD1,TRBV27,CASSFDRAETQYF,TGTGCCAGCAGTTTCGACAGGGCGGAGACCCAGTACTTC
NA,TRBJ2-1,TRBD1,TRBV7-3,CASSGGQGGLNEQFF,TGTGCCAGCAGCGGTGGACAGGGTGGTTTGAATGAGCAGTTCTTC
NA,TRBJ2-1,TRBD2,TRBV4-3,CASSQDLGLAGNEQFF,TGCGCCAGCAGCCAAGATTTGGGACTAGCGGGCAATGAGCAGTTCTTC
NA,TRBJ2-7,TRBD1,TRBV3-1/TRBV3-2,CASSQGAQGSEQYF,TGTGCCAGCAGCCAAGGTGCACAGGGGTCGGAGCAGTACTTC
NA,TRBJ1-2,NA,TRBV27,CASSLRTYYGYTF,TGTGCCAGCAGTTTGAGGACATACTATGGCTACACCTTC
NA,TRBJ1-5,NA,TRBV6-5,CASSQSQVQHF,TGTGCCAGCAGTCAGAGTCAGGTCCAGCATTTT
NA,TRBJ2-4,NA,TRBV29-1,CEGRKRGRNEAKNIQYF,TGCGAGGGGCGGAAGCGAGGGAGGAACGAGGCCAAAAACATTCAGTACTTC
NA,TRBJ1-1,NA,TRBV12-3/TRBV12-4,CASSLSRTERAFF,TGTGCCAGCAGTTTAAGTCGGACAGAACGAGCTTTCTTT
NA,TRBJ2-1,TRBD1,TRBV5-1,CASSPGQGFDEQFF,TGCGCCAGCAGCCCGGGACAGGGGTTTGATGAGCAGTTCTTC
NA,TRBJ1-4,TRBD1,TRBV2,CASRLTGVPTNEKLFF,TGTGCCAGCAGGCTGACAGGGGTCCCAACTAATGAAAAACTGTTTTTT
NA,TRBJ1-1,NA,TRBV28,CASSLRGLNTEAFF,TGTGCCAGCAGTTTGAGGGGGTTGAACACTGAAGCTTTCTTT
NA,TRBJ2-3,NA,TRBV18,CASSSDLSTDTQYF,TGTGCCAGCTCATCGGACTTAAGCACAGATACGCAGTATTTT
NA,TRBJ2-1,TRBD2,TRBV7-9,CASSSKNSGGYNEQFF,TGTGCCAGCAGCTCAAAGAATAGCGGGGGCTACAATGAGCAGTTCTTC
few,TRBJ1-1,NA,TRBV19,CASRDGQNTEAFF,TGTGCCAGTAGGGACGGACAGAACACTGAAGCTTTCTTT
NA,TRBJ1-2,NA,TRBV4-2,CASSQDVAVNYGYTF,TGTGCCAGCAGCCAAGATGTGGCGGTAAACTATGGCTACACCTTC
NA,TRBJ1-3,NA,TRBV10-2,CASRDRGLGNTIYF,TGCGCCAGCCGGGACCGGGGACTCGGAAACACCATATATTTT
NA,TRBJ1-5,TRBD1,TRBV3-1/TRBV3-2,CASSQGGQRYQPQHF,TGTGCCAGCAGCCAAGGGGGACAGCGATATCAGCCCCAGCATTTT
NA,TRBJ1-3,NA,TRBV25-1,CASSARDSGNTIYF,TGTGCCAGCAGTGCCAGGGACTCTGGAAACACCATATATTTT
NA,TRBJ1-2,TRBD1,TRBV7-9,CASSSMGQGATDGYTF,TGTGCCAGCAGCTCAATGGGACAGGGGGCGACAGATGGCTACACCTTC
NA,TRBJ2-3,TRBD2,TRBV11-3,CASSNRIIAGGTSTDTQYF,TGTGCCAGCAGCAACCGAATCATAGCGGGAGGCACTAGCACAGATACGCAGTATTTT
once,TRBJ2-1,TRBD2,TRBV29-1,CSLGGLADRNEQFF,TGCAGCCTTGGGGGACTAGCGGACCGCAATGAGCAGTTCTTC
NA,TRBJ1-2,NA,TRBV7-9,CASSLARDHGYTF,TGTGCCAGCAGCTTAGCGAGGGATCATGGCTACACCTTC
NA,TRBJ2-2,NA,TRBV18,CASSGQNTGELFF,TGTGCCAGCTCAGGACAGAACACCGGGGAGCTGTTTTTT
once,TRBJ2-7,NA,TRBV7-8,CASSLVMQTTYEQYF,TGTGCCAGCAGCTTAGTTATGCAGACGACTTACGAGCAGTACTTC
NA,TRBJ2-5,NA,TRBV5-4,CASSLGSSTETQYF,TGTGCCAGCAGCTTGGGTAGCAGTACAGAGACCCAGTACTTC
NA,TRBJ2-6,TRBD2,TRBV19,CASSRGDGYANVLTF,TGTGCCAGTAGCCGGGGGGACGGGTACGCCAACGTCCTGACTTTC
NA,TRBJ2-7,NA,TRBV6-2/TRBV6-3,CASSYGRITSYEQYF,TGTGCCAGCAGTTACGGCCGAATAACATCCTACGAGCAGTACTTC
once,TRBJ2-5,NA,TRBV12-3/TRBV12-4,CASSTGTPTQYF,TGTGCCAGCAGCACCGGGACTCCGACCCAGTACTTC
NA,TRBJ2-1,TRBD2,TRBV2,CASSGGRAPDPYNEQFF,TGTGCCAGCAGTGGCGGGAGGGCCCCCGATCCCTACAATGAGCAGTTCTTC
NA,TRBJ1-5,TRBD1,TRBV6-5,CASSYSQGQGQPQHF,TGTGCCAGCAGTTACAGCCAGGGACAGGGTCAGCCCCAGCATTTT
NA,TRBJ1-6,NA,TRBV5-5,CASSRDTYNSPLHF,TGTGCCAGCAGCCGGGACACCTATAATTCACCCCTCCACTTT
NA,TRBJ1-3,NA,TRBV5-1,CASSQTTAFSGNTIYF,TGCGCCAGCAGCCAAACAACAGCCTTCTCTGGAAACACCATATATTTT
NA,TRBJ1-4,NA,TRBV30,CAWSPGKGPNEKLFF,TGTGCCTGGAGTCCCGGTAAGGGGCCTAATGAAAAACTGTTTTTT
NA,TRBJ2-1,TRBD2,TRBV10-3,CAINLAGVGNEQFF,TGTGCCATCAACCTAGCGGGAGTAGGGAATGAGCAGTTCTTC
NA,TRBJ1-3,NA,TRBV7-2,CASSLGYGGNTIYF,TGTGCCAGCAGCTTAGGGTACGGTGGAAACACCATATATTTT
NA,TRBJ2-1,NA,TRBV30,CAWQDGWSEQFF,TGTGCCTGGCAAGATGGATGGAGTGAGCAGTTCTTC
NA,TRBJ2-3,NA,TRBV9,CASSVGPGSTDTQYF,TGTGCCAGCAGCGTAGGTCCAGGCTCCACAGATACGCAGTATTTT
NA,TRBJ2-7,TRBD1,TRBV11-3,CASSMAPDRFFWEQYF,TGTGCCAGCAGCATGGCGCCGGACAGGTTTTTCTGGGAGCAGTACTTC
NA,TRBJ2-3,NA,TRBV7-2,CASSALRGTDTQYF,TGTGCCAGCAGCGCCCTGCGGGGCACAGATACGCAGTATTTT
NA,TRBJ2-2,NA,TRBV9,CASSVQGKAGELFF,TGTGCCAGCAGCGTACAGGGGAAAGCCGGGGAGCTGTTTTTT
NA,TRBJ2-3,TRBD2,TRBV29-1,CSVDRTSGTDTQYF,TGCAGCGTTGATAGAACTAGCGGCACAGATACGCAGTATTTT
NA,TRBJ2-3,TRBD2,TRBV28,CASSASGRGTDTQYF,TGTGCCAGCAGTGCGAGCGGGAGGGGCACAGATACGCAGTATTTT
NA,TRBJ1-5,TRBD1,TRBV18,CASSPDRGGNQPQHF,TGTGCCAGCTCTCCTGACAGGGGTGGCAATCAGCCCCAGCATTTT
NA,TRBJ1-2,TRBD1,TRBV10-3,CAIGDGDSYGYTF,TGTGCCATCGGGGACGGGGACAGCTATGGCTACACCTTC
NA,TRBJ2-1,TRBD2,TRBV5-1,CASSLAGTSGRDEQFF,TGCGCCAGCAGCTTGGCGGGGACTAGCGGGAGGGATGAGCAGTTCTTC
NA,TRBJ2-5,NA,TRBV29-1,CSVEEGREETQYF,TGCAGCGTTGAGGAGGGGCGAGAAGAGACCCAGTACTTC
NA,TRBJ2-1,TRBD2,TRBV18,CASSPSAGGNNEQFF,TGTGCCAGCTCACCATCGGCGGGAGGAAACAATGAGCAGTTCTTC
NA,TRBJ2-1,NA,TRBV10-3,CAISEGGVDEQFF,TGTGCCATCAGTGAAGGGGGTGTAGATGAGCAGTTCTTC
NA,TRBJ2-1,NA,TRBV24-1,CATSDSPNEQFF,TGTGCCACCAGTGACTCCCCCAATGAGCAGTTCTTC
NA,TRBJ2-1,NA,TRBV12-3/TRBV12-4,CASSPLNEQFF,TGTGCCAGCAGTCCCTTAAATGAGCAGTTCTTC
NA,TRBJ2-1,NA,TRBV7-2,CASSLINEQFF,TGTGCCAGCAGCTTAATAAATGAGCAGTTCTTC
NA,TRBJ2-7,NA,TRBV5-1,CASSLNAASSYEQYF,TGCGCCAGCAGCTTGAATGCGGCTAGCTCCTACGAGCAGTACTTC
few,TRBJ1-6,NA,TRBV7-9,CASSRIGTGSNSPLHF,TGTGCCAGCAGCCGAATAGGTACAGGGAGCAATTCACCCCTCCACTTT
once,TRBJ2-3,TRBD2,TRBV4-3,CASSQDFRGTSGSKQYF,TGCGCCAGCAGCCAAGATTTCCGGGGAACTAGCGGGAGCAAGCAGTATTTT
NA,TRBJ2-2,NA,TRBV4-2,CASSQDRNTGELFF,TGTGCCAGCAGCCAAGACCGTAACACCGGGGAGCTGTTTTTT
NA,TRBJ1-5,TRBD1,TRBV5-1,CASKTGVGSNQPQHF,TGCGCCAGCAAAACAGGGGTGGGTAGCAATCAGCCCCAGCATTTT
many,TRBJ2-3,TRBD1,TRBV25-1,CASSGGQGTDTQYF,TGTGCCAGCAGTGGGGGACAGGGGACAGATACGCAGTATTTT
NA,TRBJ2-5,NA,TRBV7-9,CASSSYRGFGYQETQYF,TGTGCCAGCAGCTCTTACCGCGGGTTTGGGTACCAAGAGACCCAGTACTTC
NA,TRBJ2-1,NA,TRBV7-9,CASSLDYQSSYNEQFF,TGTGCCAGCAGCTTAGACTACCAGAGCTCCTACAATGAGCAGTTCTTC
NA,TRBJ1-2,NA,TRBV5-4,CASSSRGGDYGYTF,TGTGCCAGCAGCTCCCGCGGAGGTGATTATGGCTACACCTTC